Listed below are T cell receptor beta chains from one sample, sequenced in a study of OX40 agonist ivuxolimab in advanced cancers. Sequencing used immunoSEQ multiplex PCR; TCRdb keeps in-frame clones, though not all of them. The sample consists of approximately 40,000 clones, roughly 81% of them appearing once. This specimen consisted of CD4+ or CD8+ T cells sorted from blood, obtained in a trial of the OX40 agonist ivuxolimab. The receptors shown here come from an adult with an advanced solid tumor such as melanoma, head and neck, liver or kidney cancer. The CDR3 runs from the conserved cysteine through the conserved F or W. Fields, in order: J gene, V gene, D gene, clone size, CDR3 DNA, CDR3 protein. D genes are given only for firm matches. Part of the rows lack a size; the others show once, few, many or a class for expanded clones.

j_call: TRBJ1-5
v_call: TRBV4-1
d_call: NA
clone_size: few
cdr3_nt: TGCGCCAGCAGCCAAGTCGACAGTGTAAGTCAGCCCCAGCATTTT
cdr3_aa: CASSQVDSVSQPQHF

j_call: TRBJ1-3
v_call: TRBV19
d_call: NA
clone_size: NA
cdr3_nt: TGTGCCAGTAGTATGATCCCCTCCAGGATTCTGACGGGAAACACCATATATTTT
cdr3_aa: CASSMIPSRILTGNTIYF

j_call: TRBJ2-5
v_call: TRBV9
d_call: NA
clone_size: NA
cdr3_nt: TGTGCCAGCAGCGTAGAAGAGGGTCTCCTGGGGGGAGAGACCCAGTACTTC
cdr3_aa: CASSVEEGLLGGETQYF

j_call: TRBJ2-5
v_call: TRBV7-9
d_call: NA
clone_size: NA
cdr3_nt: TGTGCCAGCAGCTTAGCGGTCGGGCAGGCTGGGCGAGAGACCCAGTACTTC
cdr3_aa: CASSLAVGQAGRETQYF

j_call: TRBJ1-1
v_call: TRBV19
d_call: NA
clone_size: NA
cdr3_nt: TGTGCCAGTAGTATAACAGCGAACACTGAAGCTTTCTTT
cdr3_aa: CASSITANTEAFF

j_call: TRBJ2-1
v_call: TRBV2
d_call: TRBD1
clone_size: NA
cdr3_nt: TGTGCCAGCAGTGCCGGGACAGGCCTCTACAATGAGCAGTTCTTC
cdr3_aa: CASSAGTGLYNEQFF

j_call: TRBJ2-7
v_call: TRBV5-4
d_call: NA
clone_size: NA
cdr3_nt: TGTGCCAGCAGCTTAAACCTTATAACCCCTCTCTACGAGCAGTACTTC
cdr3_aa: CASSLNLITPLYEQYF

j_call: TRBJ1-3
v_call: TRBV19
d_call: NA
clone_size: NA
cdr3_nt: TGTGCCAGTAGTATAGACGGAGGAAACACCATATATTTT
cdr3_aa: CASSIDGGNTIYF

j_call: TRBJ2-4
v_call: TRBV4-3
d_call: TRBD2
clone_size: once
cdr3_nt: TGCGCCAGCAGCCGGCTGGGCGGGAGCGAAAACATTCAGTACTTC
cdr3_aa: CASSRLGGSENIQYF

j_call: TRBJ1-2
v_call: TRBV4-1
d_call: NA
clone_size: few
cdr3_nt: TGCGCCAGCAGCCAAGAGGAAGGGTATCGACGGTTGAACACCTTC
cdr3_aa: CASSQEEGYRRLNTF

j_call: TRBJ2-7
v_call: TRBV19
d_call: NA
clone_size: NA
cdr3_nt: TGTGCCAGTAGTATAAAGTTGTCCTACGAGCAGTACTTC
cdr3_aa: CASSIKLSYEQYF

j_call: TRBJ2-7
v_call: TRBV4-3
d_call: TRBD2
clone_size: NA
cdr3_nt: TGCGCCAGCAGCCAAGATCCGTCTAGCGGGGTGTACGAGCAGTACTTC
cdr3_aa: CASSQDPSSGVYEQYF

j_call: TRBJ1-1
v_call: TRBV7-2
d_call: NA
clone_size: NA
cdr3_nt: TGTGCCAGCCTCCCTCGCGGGGGGCGAACTGAAGCTTTCTTT
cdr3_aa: CASLPRGGRTEAFF

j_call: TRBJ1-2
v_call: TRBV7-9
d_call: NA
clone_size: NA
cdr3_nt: TGTGCCAGCAGCACCCCCATGACAGCTAACTATGGCTACACCTTC
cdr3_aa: CASSTPMTANYGYTF

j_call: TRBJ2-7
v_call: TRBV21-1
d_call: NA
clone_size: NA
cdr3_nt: TGTGCCAGCAGCAAAAAAGGGCCTACAGGGGGACTACCAAACCGATGCTCCTACGAGCAGTACTTC
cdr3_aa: CASSKKGPTGGLPNRCSYEQYF

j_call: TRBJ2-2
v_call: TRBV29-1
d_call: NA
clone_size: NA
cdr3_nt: TGCAGCGTTGAAAAGCAGGACGGGGAGCTGTTTTTT
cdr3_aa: CSVEKQDGELFF

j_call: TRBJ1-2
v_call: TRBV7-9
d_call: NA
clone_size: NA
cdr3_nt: TGTGCCAGCAGCTTCAGGGTTAACTATGGCTACACCTTC
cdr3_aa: CASSFRVNYGYTF

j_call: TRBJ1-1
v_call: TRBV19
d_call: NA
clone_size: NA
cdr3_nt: TGTGCCAGTAGTATAACAGGGTTGGAGAAAGCTTTCTTT
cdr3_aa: CASSITGLEKAFF

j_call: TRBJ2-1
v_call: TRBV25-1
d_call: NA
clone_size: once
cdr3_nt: TGTGCCAGCAGTGAATCAAACGGGAGACCCTACAATGAGCAGTTCTTC
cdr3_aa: CASSESNGRPYNEQFF

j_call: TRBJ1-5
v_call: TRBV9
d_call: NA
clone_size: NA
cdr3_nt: TGTGCCAGCAGCGTAGGTCCAGGGGCGACTCAGCCCCAGCATTTT
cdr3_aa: CASSVGPGATQPQHF

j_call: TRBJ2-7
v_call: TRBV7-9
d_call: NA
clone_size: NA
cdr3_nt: TGTGCCAGCAGCCTCCAGACCAGGGTCGAGCAGTACTTC
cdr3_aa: CASSLQTRVEQYF

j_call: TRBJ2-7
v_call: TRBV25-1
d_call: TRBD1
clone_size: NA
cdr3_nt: TGTGCCAGCAGTGAAACCGGGACAGGACTCGAGCAGTACTTC
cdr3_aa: CASSETGTGLEQYF

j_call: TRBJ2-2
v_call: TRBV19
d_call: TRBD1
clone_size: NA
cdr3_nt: TGTGCCAGTAGACCCCCGACAGGGGGTATCACCGGGGAGCTGTTTTTT
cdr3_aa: CASRPPTGGITGELFF

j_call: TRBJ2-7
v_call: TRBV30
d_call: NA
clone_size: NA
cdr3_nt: TGTGCCTCTACGCCATCCGCCTACGAGCAGTACTTC
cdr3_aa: CASTPSAYEQYF

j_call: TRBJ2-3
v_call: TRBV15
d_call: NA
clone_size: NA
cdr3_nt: TGTGCCACCAGCAGAGATTGGGCAGCCACTAACACAGATACGCAGTATTTT
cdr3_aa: CATSRDWAATNTDTQYF

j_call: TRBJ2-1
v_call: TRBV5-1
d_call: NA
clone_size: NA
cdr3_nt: TGCGCCAGCAGCTTGGATTTAAGGGGCCTCCGAAGCTCCTACAATGAGCAGTTCTTC
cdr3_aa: CASSLDLRGLRSSYNEQFF

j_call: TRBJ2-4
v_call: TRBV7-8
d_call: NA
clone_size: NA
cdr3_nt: TGTGCCAGCAGCCAGGAACTAGCCAAAAACATTCAGTACTTC
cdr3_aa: CASSQELAKNIQYF

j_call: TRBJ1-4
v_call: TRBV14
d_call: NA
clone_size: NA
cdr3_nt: TGTGCCAGCAGCCAATCAGGGTTCGGGGAAAAACTGTTTTTT
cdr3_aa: CASSQSGFGEKLFF

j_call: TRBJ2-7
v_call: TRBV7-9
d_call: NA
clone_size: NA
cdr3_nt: TGTGCCAGCAGCTACGCCGGGACAAGCTACGAGCAGTACTTC
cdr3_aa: CASSYAGTSYEQYF

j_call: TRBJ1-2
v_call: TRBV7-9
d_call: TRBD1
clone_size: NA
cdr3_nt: TGTGCCAGCAGCTTACCAACAGAAGAGACAGGGACCTATGGCTACACCTTC
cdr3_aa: CASSLPTEETGTYGYTF

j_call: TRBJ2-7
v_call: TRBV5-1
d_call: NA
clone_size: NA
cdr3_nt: TGCGCCAGCAGCTTGGGGACAGCTTCCTACGAGCAGTACTTC
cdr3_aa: CASSLGTASYEQYF

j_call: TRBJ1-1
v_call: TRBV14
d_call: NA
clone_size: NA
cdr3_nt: TGTGCCAGCAGCCAAGTTAAGTTGAACACTGAAGCTTTCTTT
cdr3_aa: CASSQVKLNTEAFF

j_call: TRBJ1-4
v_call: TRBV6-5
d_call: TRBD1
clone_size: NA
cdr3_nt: TGTGCCAGCAGTCAGGACAGGGGAGATGAAAAACTGTTTTTT
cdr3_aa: CASSQDRGDEKLFF

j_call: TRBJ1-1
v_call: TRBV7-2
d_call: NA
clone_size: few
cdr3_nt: TGTGCCAGCAGCTGGACGGTGAACACTGAAGCTTTCTTT
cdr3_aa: CASSWTVNTEAFF

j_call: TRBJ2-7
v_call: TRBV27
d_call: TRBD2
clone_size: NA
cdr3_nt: TGTGCCAGCAGTTTCGCGGGAGTCGTCCACGAGCAGTACTTC
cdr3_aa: CASSFAGVVHEQYF

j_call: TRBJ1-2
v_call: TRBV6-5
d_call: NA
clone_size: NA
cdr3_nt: TGTGCCAGCAGTATCACGGACACTTACTATGGCTACACCTTC
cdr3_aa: CASSITDTYYGYTF

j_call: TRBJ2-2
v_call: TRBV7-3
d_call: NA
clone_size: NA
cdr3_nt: TGTGCCAGCAGCGCTAGTGGGACCGGGGAGCTGTTTTTT
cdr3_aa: CASSASGTGELFF

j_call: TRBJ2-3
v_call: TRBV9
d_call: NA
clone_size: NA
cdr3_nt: TGTGCCAGCAGCGTAGGGGGCCTACGGGGCGATACGCAGTATTTT
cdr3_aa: CASSVGGLRGDTQYF

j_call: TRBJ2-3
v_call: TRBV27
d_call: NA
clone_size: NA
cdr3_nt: TGTGCCAGCCGTCTAGGATTAGATACGCAGTATTTT
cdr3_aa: CASRLGLDTQYF

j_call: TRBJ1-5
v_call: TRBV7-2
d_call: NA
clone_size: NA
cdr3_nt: TGTGCCAGCAGCTTAGGTTTGGGGGAGGGGGAGCCCCAGCATTTT
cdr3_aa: CASSLGLGEGEPQHF

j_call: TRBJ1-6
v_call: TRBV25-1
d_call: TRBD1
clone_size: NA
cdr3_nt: TGTGCCAGCAGTGATGGGACAGGCAATTCACCCCTCCACTTT
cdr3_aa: CASSDGTGNSPLHF

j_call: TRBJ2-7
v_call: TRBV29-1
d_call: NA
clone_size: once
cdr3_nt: TGCAGCGTTGAAGCGCCTACCACTTTCGAGCAGTACTTC
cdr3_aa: CSVEAPTTFEQYF

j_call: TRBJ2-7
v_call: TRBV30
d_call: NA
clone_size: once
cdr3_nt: TGTGCCTGGGGAGCCTACGAGCAGTACTTC
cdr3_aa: CAWGAYEQYF

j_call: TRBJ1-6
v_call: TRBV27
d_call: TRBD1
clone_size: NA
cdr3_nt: TGTGCCAGCAGAGACAGGGTAGGGTCACCCCTCCACTTT
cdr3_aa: CASRDRVGSPLHF

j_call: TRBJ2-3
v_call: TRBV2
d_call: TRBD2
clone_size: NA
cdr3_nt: TGTGCCAGCAGGGGTACTAGCGGGAGAACAGATACGCAGTATTTT
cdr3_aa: CASRGTSGRTDTQYF

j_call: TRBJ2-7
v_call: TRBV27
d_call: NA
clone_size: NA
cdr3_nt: TGTGCCAGCAGTTTTAGTGTGTATGGCTCCTACGAGCAGTACTTC
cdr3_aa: CASSFSVYGSYEQYF

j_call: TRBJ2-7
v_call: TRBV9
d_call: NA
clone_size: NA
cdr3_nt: TGTGCCAGCAGCCCAACCGGACAGTACTACGAGCAGTACTTC
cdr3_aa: CASSPTGQYYEQYF

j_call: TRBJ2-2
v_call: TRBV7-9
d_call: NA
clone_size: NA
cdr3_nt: TGTGCCAGCAGCCCAAGAGGGCGGGAGAACACCGGGGAGCTGTTTTTT
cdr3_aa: CASSPRGRENTGELFF

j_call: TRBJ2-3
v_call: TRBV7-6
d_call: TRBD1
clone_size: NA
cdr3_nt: TGTGCCAGCAGCTTAGCCCCCAACCGGGACAGGCCTTCTTTTAGCACAGATACGCAGTATTTT
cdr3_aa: CASSLAPNRDRPSFSTDTQYF